This T cell receptor (beta chain) was identified in a study of spatial heterogeneity in lung cancer. Specified time point: sample taken at primary tumor resection. TCRdb recomputed calls from the 5' RACE reads with MiXCR, one row per CDR3 protein. The table records tens of thousands of distinct CDR3 sequences, 10% to 15% of them present only once. The J segment lost 6 bases and the V segment lost 2 bases, leaving 7 bases of the junction unmatched. This CDR3 has 14 residues. Germline-derived CDR1 and CDR2 are KGHSH and LQKENI. This clonotype was picked up a small number of times. Sequencing was performed on PBMCs, taken at surgery. This chain uses TRBV18 with TRBJ2-7; 7 nucleotides line up with TRBD1. The receptor's source is a male donor with early-stage non-small cell lung cancer. For the CDR3, the DNA is TGTGCCAGCTCACCAGGACAGGTTATCACCGAGCAGTACTTC. Residues: CASSPGQVITEQYF.